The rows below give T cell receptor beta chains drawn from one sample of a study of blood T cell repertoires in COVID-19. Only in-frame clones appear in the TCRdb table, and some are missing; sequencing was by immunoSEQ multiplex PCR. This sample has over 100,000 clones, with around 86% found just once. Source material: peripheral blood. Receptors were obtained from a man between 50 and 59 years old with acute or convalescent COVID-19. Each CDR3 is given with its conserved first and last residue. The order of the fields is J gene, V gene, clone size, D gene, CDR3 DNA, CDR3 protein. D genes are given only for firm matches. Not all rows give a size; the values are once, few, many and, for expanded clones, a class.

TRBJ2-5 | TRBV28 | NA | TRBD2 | TGTGCCAGCAGTCCCCTACTAGCGGGGCAGACCCAGTACTTC | CASSPLLAGQTQYF
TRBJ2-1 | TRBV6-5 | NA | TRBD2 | TGTGCCAGCAGTTACGGGGCGGGAGGGAACAATGAGCAGTTCTTC | CASSYGAGGNNEQFF
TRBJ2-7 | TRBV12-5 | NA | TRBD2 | TGTGCTAGTGGTTACGGACTAGCGGGAGGTCCCGAGCAGTACTTC | CASGYGLAGGPEQYF
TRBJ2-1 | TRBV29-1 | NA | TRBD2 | TGCAGCGTTCATAGCGGGAGGGCGGCCAATGAGCAGTTCTTC | CSVHSGRAANEQFF
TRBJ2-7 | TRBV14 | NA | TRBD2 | TGTGCCAGCAGCCTAGCGGGAGAAAGGTACGAGCAGTACTTC | CASSLAGERYEQYF
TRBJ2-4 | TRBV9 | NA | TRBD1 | TGTGCCAGCAGGGACAGGCTAGCCAAAAACATTCAGTACTTC | CASRDRLAKNIQYF
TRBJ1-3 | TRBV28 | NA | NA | TGTGCCAGCACCCCCCCACAGACCTCTGGAAACACCATATATTTT | CASTPPQTSGNTIYF
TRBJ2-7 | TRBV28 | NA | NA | TGTGCCAGCAGACACCCCAGGGTCGGGCAGTACTTC | CASRHPRVGQYF
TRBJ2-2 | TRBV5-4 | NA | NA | TGTGCCAGCAGCTTGGAGCCGAACACCGGGGAGCTGTTTTTT | CASSLEPNTGELFF
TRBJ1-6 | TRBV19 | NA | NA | TGTGCCAGTAGTATCCGACAGAGCTCCTATAATTCACCCCTCCACTTT | CASSIRQSSYNSPLHF
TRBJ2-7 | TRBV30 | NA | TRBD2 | TGTGCCGGGAGGGGTAGCGCCTACGAGCAGTACTTC | CAGRGSAYEQYF
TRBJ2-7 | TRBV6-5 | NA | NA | TGTGCCAGCAGTTACCGCTACGAGCAGTACTTC | CASSYRYEQYF
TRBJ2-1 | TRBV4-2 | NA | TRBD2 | TGTGCCAGCAGCTTGAGGGAGGGCCTTCAAAATGAGCAGTTCTTC | CASSLREGLQNEQFF
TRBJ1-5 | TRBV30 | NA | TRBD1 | TGTGCCTGGAGTAGGACAGGGGGGTATCAGCCCCAGCATTTT | CAWSRTGGYQPQHF
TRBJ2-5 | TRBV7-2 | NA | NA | TGTGCCAGCAGCTCCCGCAGGACCCAGTACTTC | CASSSRRTQYF
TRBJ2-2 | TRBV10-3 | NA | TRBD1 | TGTGCCGCCTCCGGGACAGAGCACGCCGGGGAGCTGTTTTTT | CAASGTEHAGELFF
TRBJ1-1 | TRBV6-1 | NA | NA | TGTGCCAGCAGTGAAGCGAGGGGGTGGGCTTTCTTT | CASSEARGWAFF
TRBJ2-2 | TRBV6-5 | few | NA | TGTGCCAGCAGTTACGACAGGAACACCGGGGAGCTGTTTTTT | CASSYDRNTGELFF
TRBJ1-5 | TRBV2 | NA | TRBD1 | TGTGCCAGCAGGAAGGACAGGGGGCTCTATAGCAATCAGCCCCAGCATTTT | CASRKDRGLYSNQPQHF
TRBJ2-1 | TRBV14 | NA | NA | TGTGCCAGCAGCCTCCGGGACATCTACAATGAGCAGTTCTTC | CASSLRDIYNEQFF
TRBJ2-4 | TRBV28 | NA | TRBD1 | TGTGCCAGCAACCCCGACAGGGGGCTCAAAAACATTCAGTACTTC | CASNPDRGLKNIQYF
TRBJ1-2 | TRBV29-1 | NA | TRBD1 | TGCAGCGTCCTACTGACTCCGGGACAGGGGGCAGAGGGCTACACCTTC | CSVLLTPGQGAEGYTF
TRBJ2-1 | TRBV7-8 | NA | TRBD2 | TGTGCCAGCAGCTCGACTAGCGATCTGAATGAGCAGTTCTTC | CASSSTSDLNEQFF
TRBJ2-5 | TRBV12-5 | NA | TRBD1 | TGTGCTAGTGGTTTGGACAGGGGAGAAGAGACCCAGTACTTC | CASGLDRGEETQYF
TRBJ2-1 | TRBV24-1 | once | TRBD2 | TGTGCCACCAGTGAGGCCGGGACTAGCCACAATGAGCAGTTCTTC | CATSEAGTSHNEQFF
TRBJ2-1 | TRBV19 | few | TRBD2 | TGTGCCAGTAGATCAATAGCGGGAGGCCACTACAATGAGCAGTTCTTC | CASRSIAGGHYNEQFF
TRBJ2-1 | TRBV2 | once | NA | TGTGCCAGCACGGTCGACGAGGGTGAGCAGTTCTTC | CASTVDEGEQFF